This T cell receptor (beta chain) was sequenced in a study of blood T cell repertoires in COVID-19. Study-level information: From T cells, B-cell-depleted T cells, or PBMCs came the material, which was cDNA or gDNA.

Per the original methods: Reference gene primer amplification gave estimated nucleated cell counts. Method: immunoSEQ multiplex PCR; TCRdb's copy keeps in-frame clones and lacks some. V and J calls plus clone size are reproduced from that table; the DNA served to infer D and trimming. The sample has tens of thousands of clones; less than 75% are singletons. The germline V gene encodes CDR1 MNHEY and CDR2 SVGAGI. This CDR3 has 13 residues. V was clipped by 11 bases and J by 4 bases, with 17 bases between them. The sequenced material came from peripheral blood. The V and J genes are TRBV6-5 and TRBJ1-2; D not resolved. This clonotype was obtained from a woman in her 50s with active or convalescent COVID-19. CDR3 in amino acids: CACPGKHFYGYTF. In DNA, the CDR3 is TGTGCCTGCCCGGGAAAACATTTCTATGGCTACACCTTC.